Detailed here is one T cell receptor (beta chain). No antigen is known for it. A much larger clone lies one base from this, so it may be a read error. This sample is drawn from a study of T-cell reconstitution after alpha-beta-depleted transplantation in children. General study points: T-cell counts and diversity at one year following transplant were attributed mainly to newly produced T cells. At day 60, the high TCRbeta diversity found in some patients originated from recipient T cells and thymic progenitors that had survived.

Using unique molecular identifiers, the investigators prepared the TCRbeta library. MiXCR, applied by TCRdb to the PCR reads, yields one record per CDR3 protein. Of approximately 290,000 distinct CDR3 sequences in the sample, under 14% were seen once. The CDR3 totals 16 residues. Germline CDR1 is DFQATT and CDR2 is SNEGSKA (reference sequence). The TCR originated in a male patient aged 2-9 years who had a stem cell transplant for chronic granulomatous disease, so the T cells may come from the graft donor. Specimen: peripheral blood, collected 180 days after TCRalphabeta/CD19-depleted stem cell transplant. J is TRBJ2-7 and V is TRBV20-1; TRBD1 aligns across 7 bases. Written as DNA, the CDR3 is TGCAGTGCTAGAGCGGGACAGATTCCCCCATTCTACGAGCGGTACTTC. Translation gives CSARAGQIPPFYERYF.